This T cell receptor (beta chain) emerged from a study of blood T cell repertoires in COVID-19. Overall study context: Samples of COVID-19 (acute and convalescent) were obtained from the United States, Italy and Spain. T cells, B-cell-depleted T cells, or PBMCs provided the cDNA or gDNA that served as material.

In the authors' methods: Amplification with reference gene primers provided the estimates of nucleated cell counts. Profiling relied on immunoSEQ multiplex PCR, and the TCRdb table lists in-frame clones only, not all of them. V and J calls and clone size are as listed in that table; D and trimming were resolved from the DNA. The sample shows 45,000 to 65,000 clones, approximately 86% of them seen only once. Trimming stripped 7 bases from V and 7 bases from J, with 23 bases between. Germline values: CDR1 MNHEY, CDR2 SVGAGI. The CDR3 has 15 residues. The rearrangement links TRBV6-5 to TRBJ2-7; possibly TRBD1 for D (6 bases). The TCR comes from a man aged 35 to 55 with acute or convalescent COVID-19. The specimen sequenced was peripheral blood. This chain's CDR3 is CASTEGARGSGEQYV. CDR3 coding DNA: TGTGCCAGCACCGAAGGGGCAAGGGGGTCGGGAGAGCAGTACGTC.